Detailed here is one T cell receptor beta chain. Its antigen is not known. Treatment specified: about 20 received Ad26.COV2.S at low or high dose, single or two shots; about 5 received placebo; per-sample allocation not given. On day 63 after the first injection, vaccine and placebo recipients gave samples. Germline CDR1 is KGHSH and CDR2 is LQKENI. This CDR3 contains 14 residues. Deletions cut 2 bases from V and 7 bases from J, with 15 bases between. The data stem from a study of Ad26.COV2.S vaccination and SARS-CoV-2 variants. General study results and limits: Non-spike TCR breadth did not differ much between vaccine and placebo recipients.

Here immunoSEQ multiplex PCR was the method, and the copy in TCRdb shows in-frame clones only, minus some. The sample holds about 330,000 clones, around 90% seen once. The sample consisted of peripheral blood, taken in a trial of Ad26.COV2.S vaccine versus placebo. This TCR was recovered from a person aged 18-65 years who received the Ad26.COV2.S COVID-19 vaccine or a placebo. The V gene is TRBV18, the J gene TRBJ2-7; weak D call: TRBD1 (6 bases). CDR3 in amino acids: CASSPAWGLWEQYF. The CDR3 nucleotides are TGTGCCAGCTCACCAGCTTGGGGGCTCTGGGAGCAGTACTTC.